This TCR beta chain originates from a study of blood T cell repertoires in COVID-19 (TCRdb year 2020). Context from the whole study: The collaborator samples originated in the United States, Italy and Spain and spanned the acute and convalescent phases of COVID-19. The prospective study material was composed of cDNA or gDNA derived from T cells, B-cell-depleted T cells, or PBMCs. The samples were drawn from two sources: the first 160 participants of the ongoing ImmuneRACE study, and approximately 1,300 subjects contributed by 6 global collaborators. The dataset comprised deeply sampled blood TCRbeta repertoires from subjects exposed to, actively infected with, or recovered from COVID-19. The sample metadata nearly always contained a de-identified subject ID, COVID-19 status, age in years and sex. HLA class I and class II types, where available, came from metadata supplied by the sample provider rather than from assay-based typing. The repertoires were released in a freely available public database intended as a resource for research on the immune response to SARS-CoV-2.

A second Seattle source provided samples from volunteer blood donors who had recovered from COVID-19. Collaborating institutions collected whole blood in K2EDTA tubes following their own protocols. For TCRbeta analysis, collaborators shipped samples as frozen whole blood, isolated PBMCs, or DNA extracted from either of those sample types. Looking up the germline V gene yields CDR1 KGHSH and CDR2 LQKENI. V sheds 3 bases and J sheds 1 base, leaving 9 bases between their ends. The CDR3 starts with the cysteine, ends with the phenylalanine, and has 15 residues. Solely the CDR3 DNA is kept, with 45 bases framed from the first base. A note on this clone: The antigen it recognizes is unknown. The record has no base qualities; no much larger clone is one base away.

TCRbeta CDR3 regions were amplified from genomic DNA using the immunoSEQ Assay, a bias-controlled multiplex PCR. Regarding the original processing steps: Nucleated cell counts per sample were estimated from amplification of reference gene primers within the assay. To quantify the absolute abundance of each unique TCRbeta CDR3 rearrangement, sequence reads were collapsed and filtered. For each sample, productive Simpson clonality was calculated as the square root of Simpson's diversity index over productive rearrangements. TCRdb's version of the immuneACCESS table is confined to in-frame rearrangements and falls short of the full clone set. An unresolved V gene accounts for under half of the shortfall where checked; the remainder is of unknown origin. The V and J calls and clone size come from that table; D and trimming were worked out from the DNA. Across this sample there are a few hundred thousand clones, with about 90% seen only once. The leading ten clones occupy 2.1% of the sample.

What the study reported, not specific to this receptor: How much clinical and demographic metadata was included differed by source and by participant, and the metadata was provided uncurated.

The sequenced sample consisted of peripheral blood. The rearrangement combines TRBV18 with TRBJ1-4; the D segment could be TRBD1, given 6 matching bases. This receptor was obtained from a woman in her twenties or thirties who had recovered from COVID-19. In nucleotide form, the sequence is TGTGCCAGCTCACCTGACAGGAGAACTAATGAAAAACTGTTTTTT. Its product reads: CASSPDRRTNEKLFF.